These T cell receptor beta chains were read from a single sample in a study of T-cell memory formation after mild COVID-19. TCRdb re-derived calls from the 5' RACE reads in MiXCR, one entry per CDR3 protein. The top ten clones hold 2.1% of a sample with about 250,000 distinct CDR3 sequences, approximately 15% of them seen once. Sequenced sample: PBMCs or a T cell subset sorted from them (not recorded which). These receptors were obtained from an adult woman who had mild COVID-19 (a few samples of this study predate the infection). Cell type and time point are not known. The CDR3 runs from the conserved cysteine through the conserved F or W. Each record gives: J gene, V gene, D gene, clone size, CDR3 DNA, CDR3 protein. D genes are given only for firm matches. The size entry is marked missing in some rows and otherwise reads once, few, many or a size class.

TRBJ2-1	TRBV10-2	TRBD1	few	TGCGCCAGCAGTCCACTCAGGGGGCACAATGAGCAGTTCTTC	CASSPLRGHNEQFF
TRBJ2-1	TRBV20-1	TRBD2	NA	TGCAGTGCTAGACTCTTCGTGCGGCGGGAGAGATCCAATGAGCAGTTCTTC	CSARLFVRRERSNEQFF
TRBJ1-1	TRBV29-1	NA	few	TGCAGCGTTGAGTTGCAGGAAGGAACTGAAGCTTTCTTT	CSVELQEGTEAFF
TRBJ2-5	TRBV4-2	TRBD1	few	TGTGCCAGCAGCCAATCGACAGGGGAAGAGACCCAGTACTTC	CASSQSTGEETQYF
TRBJ2-7	TRBV5-5	NA	few	TGTGCCAGCAGCCGGGACTTCTATAGTTACGAGCAGTACTTC	CASSRDFYSYEQYF
TRBJ2-2	TRBV20-1	TRBD2	NA	TGCAGTGCTGTAAAGCGGGAGAGTCACACCGGGGAGCTGTTTTTT	CSAVKRESHTGELFF
TRBJ1-1	TRBV12-3/TRBV12-4	NA	few	TGTGCCAGCAGTTTGGCTGGGAGGGAGACTGAAGCTTTCTTT	CASSLAGRETEAFF
TRBJ1-2	TRBV7-2	TRBD1	NA	TGTGCCAGCAGCTTGGACAGGCACGGCTACACCTTC	CASSLDRHGYTF
TRBJ2-7	TRBV5-8	NA	NA	TGTGCCAGCAGCTTCGACGAGCAGTACTTC	CASSFDEQYF
TRBJ2-4	TRBV7-7	NA	many	TGTGCTAGCAGCTTAGCCTCAGCCAAAAACATTCAGTACTTC	CASSLASAKNIQYF
TRBJ1-5	TRBV12-3/TRBV12-4	NA	NA	TGTGCCAGCAGTTCGGGGGGCAGGGGAGCAAATCAGCCCCAGCATTTT	CASSSGGRGANQPQHF
TRBJ2-3	TRBV12-3/TRBV12-4	NA	few	TGTGCCAGCAGTCCCAAAGTAGATACGCAGTATTTT	CASSPKVDTQYF
TRBJ2-2	TRBV6-2/TRBV6-3	NA	NA	TGTGCCAGCAAGGGGAGTCGGACCGGGGAGCTGTTTTTT	CASKGSRTGELFF
TRBJ2-1	TRBV18	NA	few	TGTGCCAGCTCACCACCCCAGACAGAGAACCCCTACAATGAGCAGTTCTTC	CASSPPQTENPYNEQFF
TRBJ2-2	TRBV5-1	NA	NA	TGCGCCAGCAGCACCACGAACACCGGGGAGCTGTTTTTT	CASSTTNTGELFF
TRBJ2-5	TRBV6-5	NA	NA	TGTGCCAGCAGGGCCGGGACTTCTAAAGAGACCCAGTACTTC	CASRAGTSKETQYF
TRBJ1-2	TRBV24-1	NA	NA	TGTGCCACCAGTCGCGGGAGCGGCTACACCTTC	CATSRGSGYTF
TRBJ1-2	TRBV20-1	NA	few	TGCAGTGCTAATCCTTTTAACTATGGCTACACCTTC	CSANPFNYGYTF
TRBJ2-1	TRBV3-1	NA	few	TGTGCCAGCAGCCCGCGGAGGGCCGGCTACAATGAGCAGTTCTTC	CASSPRRAGYNEQFF
TRBJ2-5	TRBV18	NA	NA	TGTGCCAGCTCCTTCGACGCGGGGGAGACCCAGTACTTC	CASSFDAGETQYF